The 29 T cell receptor beta chains below all came from one sample that was sequenced in a study of response to subunit inactivated influenza vaccine. TCRdb itself ran the RT-PCR reads through MiXCR, one entry per CDR3 protein. The sample consists of about 520,000 distinct CDR3 sequences, around 7.7% of them appearing once. Here the sequenced sample was PBMCs from blood, taken less than 30 months after vaccination. These receptors originate from a man in his fifties or sixties who received an inactivated influenza vaccine.

The chain couples TRBV7-2 to TRBJ1-6; the D is unclear. The germline V and J ends were trimmed by 5 bases and 10 bases, with 12 bases remaining between them. This CDR3 spans 13 amino acids. Germline lookup yields CDR1 SGHTA and CDR2 FQGNSA. CDR3 bases: TGTGCCAGCAGCCCCACTCTGAGATCACCCCTCCACTTT. Translation: CASSPTLRSPLHF.

The sample holds many counts of this clonotype. This sequence joins TRBV7-9 and TRBJ1-1; D is ambiguous. The germline gives CDR1 SEHNR, CDR2 FQNEAQ (reference sequence). The germline V and J ends were trimmed by 5 bases and 3 bases, with 13 bases remaining between them. This CDR3 is built from 14 residues. The CDR3 nucleotides are TGTGCCAGCAGCAACGGATATTGGGACACTGAAGCTTTCTTT. This translates into CASSNGYWDTEAFF.

V gene TRBV6-1 combines with J gene TRBJ2-2; no firm D call. The V gene's germline CDR1 is MNHNS and CDR2 SASEGT. V was clipped by 6 bases and J by 2 bases, with 16 bases between them. The CDR3 runs to 16 residues. The CDR3 spells CASRTTWTGNTGELFF. CDR3 DNA sequence: TGTGCCAGCAGGACAACCTGGACGGGTAACACCGGGGAGCTGTTTTTT.

This clonotype was observed a handful of times. The J gene is TRBJ2-7, the V gene TRBV7-9; TRBD1 matches at 8 bases. CDR1 is SEHNR, CDR2 FQNEAQ, per germline (reference sequence). This CDR3 spans 16 amino acids. The J segment lost 6 bases and the V segment lost 5 bases, leaving 15 bases of the junction unmatched. The DNA of the CDR3 is TGTGCCAGCAGCGCCGGACAGGGAATGAAGACCCGCGAGCAGTACTTC. It encodes CASSAGQGMKTREQYF.

The chain links TRBV30 to TRBJ2-2; D is uncertain. There are 15 residues in the CDR3. In germline, CDR1 is GTSNPN, CDR2 SVGIG (reference sequence). V was clipped by 5 bases and J by 0 bases, with 13 bases between them. The CDR3 loop is CAWEAGSTNTGELFF. The CDR3 DNA sequence: TGTGCCTGGGAGGCCGGTTCTACGAACACCGGGGAGCTGTTTTTT.

This clonotype showed up just a few times. The V gene is TRBV5-1, the J gene TRBJ2-7; 11 positions match TRBD2. There are 15 residues in the CDR3. The J segment lost 5 bases and the V segment lost 3 bases, leaving 7 bases of the junction unmatched. Germline V gene sequence: CDR1 SGHRS, CDR2 YFSETQ. As DNA, the CDR3 is TGCGCCAGCAGCTCCCTAGCGGGGGGCCAGGACGAGCAGTACTTC. It yields the protein CASSSLAGGQDEQYF.

This clonotype showed up many times. This rearrangement joins TRBV20-1 to TRBJ2-7, with D possibly TRBD1 on 6 matching bases. The V end was cut by 5 bases, the J end by 5 bases, with 22 bases between. CDR3 length equals 15 residues. The germline gives CDR1 DFQATT, CDR2 SNEGSKA (reference sequence). The CDR3 sequence is CSAGRRTASYDEQYF. CDR3 nucleotide sequence: TGCAGTGCTGGCCGCCGGACAGCTTCCTACGACGAGCAGTACTTC.

This clonotype was counted between two and nine times. The genes are TRBV27 and TRBJ1-4; no firm D call. Trimming cost V 3 bases and J 3 bases, with 17 bases left between them. The CDR3 runs 17 residues. CDR1 is MNHEY, CDR2 SMNVEV, per germline (reference sequence). CDR3 sequence: CASSFRIPGGANEKLFF. The DNA of the CDR3 is TGTGCCAGCAGTTTTCGGATCCCCGGCGGGGCTAATGAAAAACTGTTTTTT.

A few counts support this clonotype. V is TRBV6-2 or TRBV6-3 and J is TRBJ2-7, with 7 bases that match TRBD1. Germline V lookup: CDR1 MNHEY, CDR2 SVGEGT. The CDR3 extends over 15 amino acids. The V segment lost 5 bases and the J segment 2 bases; nucleotides outside the gene matches: 9. The CDR3 DNA sequence: TGTGCCAGCAGTACCCTCCGGGACAGCACCTACGAGCAGTACTTC. Its protein product is CASSTLRDSTYEQYF.

This clonotype was seen ten or more times. The J gene is TRBJ2-7, the V gene TRBV12-3 or TRBV12-4; 13 nucleotides align to TRBD2. The CDR3 length is 18 residues. J lost 3 bases, V lost 4 bases, and 12 bases had no gene match. CDR3 DNA: TGTGCCAGCAGTTCTCGGACTAGCGGGGGCCCCCCGATCTACGAGCAGTACTTC. This codes for CASSSRTSGGPPIYEQYF.

This clonotype appeared a few times. The chain links TRBV7-2 to TRBJ1-6; TRBD1 matches at 10 bases. The junction had 15 bases not matched to a gene; V was cut back by 5 bases and J by 14 bases. In germline, CDR1 is SGHTA, CDR2 FQGNSA. The CDR3 is 16 amino acids. The CDR3 is CASSPRDRGRVSALHF. The CDR3 region has the DNA TGTGCCAGCAGCCCCCGGGACAGGGGAAGGGTTTCGGCCCTCCACTTT.

This chain uses TRBV4-2 with TRBJ2-5; weak D call: TRBD2 (5 bases). V dropped 0 bases and J dropped 4 bases, with 9 bases sitting between them. The CDR3 sequence is 14 residues long. Looked up from germline, CDR1 is LGHNA and CDR2 is YNFKEQ. CDR3: CASSQERTRETQYF. The CDR3 bases are TGTGCCAGCAGCCAAGAAAGGACTCGAGAGACCCAGTACTTC.

The chain carries TRBV12-3 or TRBV12-4 and TRBJ1-1; weak D call: TRBD1 (6 bases). The germline V and J ends were trimmed by 2 bases and 7 bases, with 11 bases remaining between them. CDR3 size: 13 residues. CDR3 coding DNA: TGTGCCAGCAGTTTATCGGGGGCCAGTGAAGCTTTCTTT. It yields the protein CASSLSGASEAFF.

This clonotype was counted at least ten times. The chain combines TRBV4-2 with TRBJ2-3; 15 bases align to TRBD2. The trim removed 4 bases at V and 5 bases at J, leaving 22 bases unmatched. CDR3 size: 22 residues. CDR1 and CDR2 from the germline V gene are LGHNA and YNFKEQ. The CDR3 nucleotides read TGTGCCAGCAGCCCTCAGGGGGCTTGGACTAGCGGGAGGGTTCAGGGAGGAGATACGCAGTATTTT. Translation: CASSPQGAWTSGRVQGGDTQYF.

In this sample, this clonotype turned up many times. J is TRBJ1-2 and V is TRBV24-1; D is unresolved. The V end was cut by 9 bases, the J end by 2 bases, with 12 bases between. This CDR3 contains 13 residues. The germline V gene encodes CDR1 KGHDR and CDR2 SFDVKD. The CDR3 region has the DNA TGTGCCACCGGCTCTGGGCAGAACTATGGCTACACCTTC. This translates into CATGSGQNYGYTF.

The CDR3 reads CASSRNAENYEQYF. CDR3 nucleotide sequence: TGCGCCAGCAGCCGGAATGCCGAAAACTACGAGCAGTACTTC. The V gene is TRBV5-1, the J gene TRBJ2-7; D gene unclear. The V gene's germline CDR1 is SGHRS and CDR2 YFSETQ. The V end lost 4 bases, the J end lost 3 bases, and 14 bases lay between the germline ends. The CDR3 is made up of 14 amino acids. Full variable domain (outside the CDR3, taken from reference TRBV5-1 and TRBJ2-7): KAGVTQTPRYLIKTRGQQVTLSCSPISGHRSVSWYQQTPGQGLQFLFEYFSETQRNKGNFPGRFSGRQFSNSRSEMNVSTLELGDSALYLCASSRNAENYEQYFGPGTRLTVT.

This clonotype was detected ten times or more. J is TRBJ2-7 and V is TRBV24-1, with 12 bases identical to TRBD1. The CDR3 contains 14 residues. Germline V gene lookup returns CDR1 KGHDR and CDR2 SFDVKD. Trimming removed 9 bases from V and 5 bases from J; junction bases left unmatched: 7. The CDR3 sequence: CATRRDRGPNEQYF. The CDR3 DNA reads TGTGCCACCCGCCGGGACAGGGGGCCAAACGAGCAGTACTTC.

The sample holds a few counts of this clonotype. J is TRBJ1-2 and V is TRBV12-3 or TRBV12-4, with 8 bases aligning to TRBD1. The junction had 8 bases not matched to a gene; V was cut back by 6 bases and J by 5 bases. CDR3 length: 14 residues. Written as DNA, the CDR3 is TGTGCCAGCAGCAGACAGGGGCGTATTTATGGCTACACCTTC. Amino acids: CASSRQGRIYGYTF.

The CDR3 DNA reads as TGTGCCAGCAGCAGACTAGCGGGGGGGCCCTCCTACAATGAGCAGTTCTTC. Translated: CASSRLAGGPSYNEQFF. The V and J genes are TRBV7-8 and TRBJ2-1; TRBD2 matches 14 bases. This CDR3 comprises 17 residues. The V gene's germline CDR1 is SGHVS and CDR2 FQNEAQ. J was trimmed by 0 bases and V by 5 bases; bases with no gene match: 3.

This chain connects TRBV6-1 to TRBJ1-5; 8 nucleotides match TRBD1. The CDR3 runs to 14 residues. J lost 5 bases, V lost 3 bases, and 3 bases had no gene match. Germline loops: CDR1 MNHNS, CDR2 SASEGT. The CDR3 DNA sequence: TGTGCCAGCAGTGACGGACAGGGCCATCAGCCCCAGCATTTT. The encoded protein is CASSDGQGHQPQHF.

CDR3: CASSGVRYEQYF. CDR3 bases: TGTGCCAGCAGCGGGGTCCGCTACGAGCAGTACTTC. The V and J genes are TRBV28 and TRBJ2-7, with D tentatively TRBD2 (5 bases). Germline V gives CDR1 MDHEN, CDR2 SYDVKM. V lost 6 bases to trimming and J lost 3 bases, with 9 bases between them. The CDR3 has 12 amino acids.

This clonotype was detected a few times. The chain carries TRBV5-6 and TRBJ1-4; TRBD1 is a possible D gene (6 bases). The length of the CDR3 is 15 residues. With 4 bases removed from V and 8 bases from J, the gap between germline ends came to 18 bases. From germline, CDR1 is SGHDT and CDR2 YYEEEE. The CDR3 is CASSLGTGKGEKLFF. In DNA form, the CDR3 reads TGTGCCAGCAGCCTTGGAACAGGGAAGGGGGAAAAACTGTTTTTT.

This chain uses TRBV7-2 with TRBJ1-2; 10 bases line up with TRBD1. The V gene end was trimmed by 0 bases and the J gene end by 4 bases; junction bases not matched to a gene: 11. The CDR3 consists of 18 residues. Germline CDR1 is SGHTA and CDR2 is FQGNSA. CDR3 DNA: TGTGCCAGCAGCTTAGCCTCGGGAGGGACAGGGGTTAGCTATGGCTACACCTTC. Translated, it gives CASSLASGGTGVSYGYTF.

This clonotype has more than one count but fewer than ten. The chain links TRBV10-1 to TRBJ2-7; D possibly corresponds to TRBD1 (5 bases). Between the trimmed V and J ends, which lost 6 bases and 2 bases, there was a span of 17 bases. The CDR3 totals 15 residues. CDR1 and CDR2 (germline): WNHNN, SYGVQD (reference sequence). The CDR3 spells CASSPVGEIAYEQYF. As DNA, the CDR3 is TGCGCCAGCAGCCCCGTAGGGGAAATTGCCTACGAGCAGTACTTC.

The chain employs TRBV24-1 and TRBJ2-3; D is tentatively TRBD1 or TRBD2 (5 bases each). Per the germline V gene, CDR1 is KGHDR and CDR2 is SFDVKD. This CDR3 spans 14 amino acids. Trimming stripped 4 bases from V and 2 bases from J, with 9 bases between. The CDR3 coding sequence is TGTGCCACCAGTGACCGGGGACCCACAGATACGCAGTATTTT. Its translation: CATSDRGPTDTQYF.

The sample holds many counts of this clonotype. This sequence joins TRBV5-1 and TRBJ1-1; D gene unclear. V was clipped by 0 bases and J by 3 bases, with 12 bases between them. The CDR3 contains 15 residues. Germline V gene data show CDR1 as SGHRS and CDR2 as YFSETQ. CDR3 sequence: CASSLAPARDTEAFF. As DNA, the CDR3 is TGCGCCAGCAGCTTGGCCCCGGCCAGAGACACTGAAGCTTTCTTT.

This clonotype was seen a handful of times. V gene TRBV29-1 combines with J gene TRBJ2-1; 8 nucleotides match TRBD1. Trimming cost V 6 bases and J 7 bases; bases outside gene matches: 14. The length of the CDR3 is 15 residues. Germline CDR1 SQVTM, CDR2 ANQGSEA. DNA for the CDR3: TGCAGCGTGGCAACGCCAGGACAGGGTATGAATGAGCAGTTCTTC. Amino acid sequence: CSVATPGQGMNEQFF.

This clonotype was seen repeatedly, ten times or more. The CDR3 spells CASSQRKADTQYF. Here the CDR3 DNA reads TGCGCCAGCAGCCAACGGAAAGCAGATACGCAGTATTTT. The chain carries TRBV4-3 and TRBJ2-3; no clear D. V was shortened by 2 bases and J by 4 bases, with 7 bases between the two germline ends. CDR3 length: 13 amino acids. Germline values: CDR1 LGHNA, CDR2 YSLEER.

This clonotype was observed a few times. V is TRBV5-1 and J is TRBJ2-3; no definite D call. Trimming shortened V by 0 bases and J by 8 bases, and 13 bases separated the two germline ends. CDR1 and CDR2 (germline): SGHRS, YFSETQ. CDR3 length equals 14 residues. CDR3 nucleotides: TGCGCCAGCAGCTTGGACGGGTCCCGCGCTACGCAGTATTTT. Encoded protein: CASSLDGSRATQYF.